This TCR beta chain was documented in a study of cytomegalovirus exposure and HLA in healthy donors (dated by TCRdb to about 2017). Describing the broader study: An earlier analysis of a few hundred of the donors reported about 260 Gb of sequence data and around 120 million unique TCR beta sequences obtained from roughly 170 million T cells. The study was designed to test whether signatures of past pathogen exposure could be identified by cataloging public T cell receptors. About 5 DR-DQ haplotypes were handled as single units for association and clustering, since linkage in the cohort was strong. To predict cytomegalovirus infection status, the study combined high-throughput TCR immunosequencing, statistical association of individual TCRs with disease status, and machine learning. Approximately 300 gigabases of sequencing data and around 90 million unique TCR sequences made up an early release that covered under 750 HLA-typed donors. In a later genetic analysis, genome-wide SNP genotypes for about three fifths of the roughly 670 donors were used, and that subset was treated as a discovery cohort. The genetic ancestry cluster associated with self-reported Caucasian donors included 81% of the roughly 360 genotyped donors. Typing coverage differed by locus: A, B, C, DRB1 and DQB1 were typed in about 629-640 donors, DQA1 in roughly 500, DPA1 in approximately 600, and DPB1 in 400 to 480. An earlier analysis of several hundred of the donors applied high-throughput TCR beta sequencing to assess whether each TCR beta V gene segment acted as functional or pseudogenic. The T cell repertoires of under 750 subjects were profiled by immunosequencing and related to cytomegalovirus serostatus. In a later analysis, previously published TCR beta repertoires from about 640 donors were re-analyzed and high-resolution HLA genotyping was added so that TCR occurrence patterns could be studied. Among approximately 370 genotyped donors of the cohort, an average of roughly 230,000 unique TCR beta nucleotide sequences was sequenced per donor, of which about 18% were non-productive. The later analysis used no new phenotypic data to find candidate immune exposures, relying instead on TCR beta sequences and their occurrence across donors. All discovery cohort repertoires had been generated using a single sequencing platform. In addition to the first cohort of hundreds of subjects, a separate validation cohort of approximately 130 different subjects was used. Donor age, sex, ethnicity and CMV serostatus were collected together with the repertoire data. HLA typing included class I and class II loci at four-digit resolution. Results and caveats for the whole study, not just this receptor: A later analysis reported that several top co-occurrence clusters appeared linked to parvovirus B19, influenza, CMV and Epstein-Barr virus. Compared with the roughly 700-donor mean, donors in an Asian-associated ancestry cluster had fewer N-insertions in productive TCRs, according to a later genetic analysis. V-gene and J-gene trimming of TCR beta chains was associated with a missense DCLRE1C variant in a later genetic analysis, and the association was replicated in an independent cohort. A later analysis found that HLA-associated TCR beta chains were more clonally expanded and had lower generation probabilities than equally common non-associated chains. Some IMGT-functional V segments, including TRBV6-2 and TRBV6-3, could not be told apart with the 87-base-pair reads, so those segments were excluded. For the cohort, immune exposure information was limited to CMV serostatus. A further reported finding was that TCR beta sequences accurately predicted the HLA-A and HLA-B alleles for most subjects in the first cohort. Because some donors lacked HLA typing at each locus, the association tests relied only on the typed subset. Presence/absence analyses assumed roughly uniform sequencing depth across donors, an assumption that may not hold. When HLA alleles, especially DR and DQ, strongly co-occurred, attributing TCR associations to individual alleles was difficult. A later analysis found that TCR association rates varied across HLA loci, with DRB1 alleles showing the most associated TCRs and HLA-C alleles the fewest. Correlated functional status among segregating V segments might reflect linkage disequilibrium, but an unknown experimental factor could not be ruled out. In vitro tests confirmed that three of the cytomegalovirus-associated TCR beta chains recognize cytomegalovirus antigens. In this cohort, only TCR beta chains were sequenced, and detectable features were limited by the absence of alpha or paired-chain data. The sequencing pipeline was judged likely to have produced a cluster of highly shared sequence variants as a technical artifact. While some public TCRs were present in many individuals, most TCR sequences turned up only very rarely across donors. A later analysis associated 15,000 to 20,000 TCR beta sequences with specific HLA alleles at a false discovery rate of 0.05. The authors suggested that the approach could potentially be extended to other disease states and immunological phenotypes. The earlier analysis of fewer than 750 of the donors excluded some 15 rarely observed V segments, including chromosome 9 orphons, because counts were too low. In an earlier analysis of about 600 of the donors, most TCR beta V segments appeared in productive rearrangements about 90% or about 30% of the time, broadly matching IMGT annotations. In both the original and validation cohorts, the classifier was reported to diagnose cytomegalovirus status with high specificity and sensitivity. The study listed 150 to 200 TCR beta chains as associated with cytomegalovirus. Most CMV-associated TCR beta chains appeared to be HLA-restricted in a later analysis, and the HLA associations seemed to be driven largely by CMV exposure.

Details on this clone: Its antigen is not yet known. Mismatch with germline at one junction end may stem from a read error. The same CDR3 can be traced to other DNA sequences in this sample.

To prepare the library, the immunoSEQ multiplex PCR assay was applied. A mixture of 60 forward primers for TCR Vbeta segments and 13 reverse primers for TCR Jbeta segments was used in the multiplex PCR. A multiplex PCR assay on genomic DNA amplified the CDR3 region of rearranged TCR beta genes. On the Illumina HiSeq System, the amplified TCR beta libraries were sequenced as 87-base-pair reads. Turning to the authors' computational methods: A later analysis counted approximately 74 million unique TCR beta chains across the 666 repertoires, and some 11 million of these chains were shared by at least two donors. Raw reads were error-corrected and collapsed into unique sequences by a nearest-neighbor algorithm in which closely related sequences were merged to remove PCR and sequencing errors. V, D and J gene segments were assigned by aligning CDR3 sequences to IMGT reference sequences. Each retained sequence needed at least a six-nucleotide match to both a V gene segment and a J gene segment. A rearrangement was called productive if the CDR3 had no stop codons and remained in frame with V and J, and every other rearrangement was called non-productive. CDR3 was defined by IMGT convention, running from the second conserved V-encoded cysteine to the conserved J-encoded phenylalanine. Sequences without an unambiguous match to a single V gene segment were excluded from the earlier analysis of a few hundred of the donors. In an earlier analysis of several hundred of the donors, V segments were called functional above 56.7% productive rearrangements and were called segregating when the between-donor standard deviation exceeded 5%. A statistical classification framework was developed to diagnose cytomegalovirus status using the catalog of TCR beta chain sequences. In a later analysis, V and J genes were assigned by comparing TCR nucleotide sequences against IMGT/GENE-DB human TR gene sequences. Using the TCRdist pipeline, a later analysis assigned CDR3 sequences along with most-parsimonious VDJ recombination scenarios. In a later analysis, each TCR beta chain was defined by its CDR3 amino acid sequence together with its V-gene family, and reads lacking a unique V-gene family were excluded. To address suspected cross-contamination and a sequencing artifact, a later analysis removed a few hundred highly shared, low-generation-probability nucleotide sequences. For each public chain, a later analysis derived a clonal expansion index from normalized ranks of inferred template counts within each repertoire. In a later analysis, generation probabilities were computed with a VDJ recombination model fitted to out-of-frame rearrangements, and the resulting probabilities were checked against IGoR. In a later analysis, hypergeometric tests were used to score TCR-TCR, TCR-HLA and TCR-CMV co-occurrence, with a repertoire-size bias correction applied to TCR pairs. To estimate false discovery rates, a later analysis permuted the HLA or CMV assignments 20 times. In a later analysis, co-occurring TCRs were grouped with DBSCAN, and TCRdist sequence similarity was added when clustering was performed within HLA-allele-positive subsets. Co-occurrence clustering excluded repertoires with fewer than 30,000 or more than 120,000 public chains, plus five with anomalous nucleotide sharing. Drawn from immuneACCESS, this table holds only the in-frame rearrangements with V and J called that TCRdb kept. Clones are partly lost; checked studies trace under half to an unresolved V gene and leave the rest unexplained. V and J calls and clone size are as listed in that table; D and trimming were resolved from the DNA. In this sample the table shows some 150,000 clones, 55% to 65% of which occur a single time. The ten top clones hold around 3% of the sample.

The cohort comprised some 700 healthy bone marrow donors. At the time of sampling, every cohort member was nominally healthy, though immune exposures that went unrecorded were likely present. The donor was CMV seronegative and belonged to the group of more than 300 seronegative cohort members. Each donor provided a peripheral blood sample, and peripheral blood mononuclear cells were used for TCR beta sequencing. The Qiagen DNeasy Blood Extraction Kit was used to extract genomic DNA from the blood cell samples. The CDR3, from cysteine to phenylalanine, totals 16 residues. Just the 48-base CDR3 DNA is kept, in frame starting at base 1. CDR1 and CDR2 are drawn from the germline V gene: SNHLY, FYNNEI.

In this chain, TRBV2 is recombined with TRBJ1-6; 7 central bases correspond to TRBD1. The source material was PBMCs. The origin of this receptor is a man aged 40-50 years in good health and CMV-seronegative. The base sequence is TGTGCCAGCAGTCAAACCGGGACAGTTAAAGATTCCCCCCTCCACTTT. It encodes CASSQTGTVKDSPLHF.